This is a list of T cell receptor beta chains from one sample in a study of blood T cell repertoires in COVID-19. Clones were read by immunoSEQ multiplex PCR, and TCRdb kept only the in-frame ones, dropping some. The sample has some 350,000 clones, about 87% seen once. Material: peripheral blood. The receptor source for this set is a human donor in a cohort sampled during active COVID-19. The CDR3 runs from the conserved cysteine through the conserved F or W. D genes are given only for firm matches. Clone size is given for some rows only: seen once, a few or many times, or a class if the clone is expanded.

CDR3	DNA	length	size	J	V	D
CASSTRPGTAYGYTF	TGTGCCAGTAGTACCCGCCCAGGGACAGCCTATGGCTACACCTTC	15	NA	TRBJ1-2	TRBV19	TRBD1
CASSLEIGRGTEAFF	TGTGCCAGCAGCTTAGAGATCGGGAGGGGCACTGAAGCTTTCTTT	15	NA	TRBJ1-1	TRBV7-2	NA
CASSAGGQSHSYEQYF	TGTGCCAGCAGCGCGGGGGGACAGTCCCACTCCTACGAGCAGTACTTC	16	few	TRBJ2-7	TRBV11-3	NA
CSVLTGATNEKLFF	TGCAGCGTTCTCACAGGGGCAACTAATGAAAAACTGTTTTTT	14	NA	TRBJ1-4	TRBV29-1	TRBD1
CASSQGGLARNYGYTF	TGCGCCAGCAGCCAAGGAGGTCTCGCTCGTAACTATGGCTACACCTTC	16	NA	TRBJ1-2	TRBV4-1	NA
CASSYRAEGNEQFF	TGTGCCAGCAGTTACCGGGCGGAGGGGAATGAGCAGTTCTTC	14	NA	TRBJ2-1	TRBV6-5	NA
CASSIAGSGSTDTQYF	TGTGCCAGTAGTATAGCGGGAAGCGGAAGCACAGATACGCAGTATTTT	16	NA	TRBJ2-3	TRBV19	NA
CASSGRLNTGELFF	TGTGCCAGCAGCGGTAGATTGAACACCGGGGAGCTGTTTTTT	14	NA	TRBJ2-2	TRBV7-2	NA
CASSLKKGARDNEQFF	TGTGCCAGCAGCTTGAAGAAGGGAGCACGGGACAATGAGCAGTTCTTC	16	once	TRBJ2-1	TRBV5-4	NA
CASSSTGGSYNEQFF	TGCGCCAGCAGCTCTACAGGGGGCTCCTACAATGAGCAGTTCTTC	15	NA	TRBJ2-1	TRBV5-1	TRBD1
CASTFPGTDTQYF	TGTGCCAGCACCTTCCCAGGCACAGATACGCAGTATTTT	13	NA	TRBJ2-3	TRBV27	NA
CASSVSEQPTDTQYF	TGTGCCAGCAGCGTCTCCGAGCAACCCACAGATACGCAGTATTTT	15	NA	TRBJ2-3	TRBV7-9	NA
CASSENHGTGEGQPQHF	TGTGCCAGCAGTGAAAATCACGGGACAGGGGAGGGTCAGCCCCAGCATTTT	17	few	TRBJ1-5	TRBV6-1	TRBD1
CALTQPGETSGELFF	TGCGCCTTAACCCAACCGGGAGAGACATCCGGGGAGCTGTTTTTT	15	once	TRBJ2-2	TRBV10-1	NA
CASSPASGGRTDTQYF	TGTGCCAGCAGCCCGGCTAGCGGTGGGCGGACAGATACGCAGTATTTT	16	NA	TRBJ2-3	TRBV7-2	TRBD2
CASSFPSGGTEAFF	TGTGCCAGCAGCTTCCCCTCGGGGGGTACTGAAGCTTTCTTT	14	NA	TRBJ1-1	TRBV28	NA
CASSLAGLSYNEQFF	TGTGCCAGCAGCTTAGCGGGGCTGTCCTACAATGAGCAGTTCTTC	15	NA	TRBJ2-1	TRBV7-8	NA
CASSPVAGGGETQYF	TGTGCCAGCAGCCCGGTAGCGGGAGGGGGAGAGACCCAGTACTTC	15	few	TRBJ2-5	TRBV7-2	TRBD2
CSVVVATAFF	TGCAGCGTTGTAGTAGCCACGGCTTTCTTT	10	NA	TRBJ1-1	TRBV29-1	NA
CARSDPSPQVNDYGYTF	TGTGCCAGAAGCGACCCTTCTCCACAGGTGAACGACTATGGCTACACCTTC	17	NA	TRBJ1-2	TRBV25-1	NA
CASRWGLQQFF	TGTGCCAGCAGGTGGGGACTTCAGCAGTTCTTC	11	NA	TRBJ2-1	TRBV12-3/TRBV12-4	NA
CASSFRNIQYF	TGTGCCAGCAGTTTCAGGAACATTCAGTACTTC	11	NA	TRBJ2-4	TRBV28	NA
CASSHLGLAASTDTQYF	TGTGCCAGCAGCCACCTGGGACTAGCGGCTAGCACAGATACGCAGTATTTT	17	NA	TRBJ2-3	TRBV3-1/TRBV3-2	TRBD2
CASSTSGNSYEQYF	TGTGCCAGCAGTACTAGCGGGAACTCCTACGAGCAGTACTTC	14	NA	TRBJ2-7	TRBV27	TRBD2
CASSIPADRRNTGELFF	TGTGCCAGCTCAATACCAGCAGACCGGAGAAACACCGGGGAGCTGTTTTTT	17	NA	TRBJ2-2	TRBV27	NA
CASSVTPVGETQYF	TGTGCCAGCAGCGTTACCCCCGTCGGAGAGACCCAGTACTTC	14	NA	TRBJ2-5	TRBV9	NA
CASGSSRDTQYF	TGTGCCAGCGGGTCTAGCAGAGATACGCAGTATTTT	12	NA	TRBJ2-3	TRBV2	NA
CASSGGLSDYGYTF	TGTGCCAGTAGCGGGGGTTTGTCGGACTATGGCTACACCTTC	14	NA	TRBJ1-2	TRBV19	NA